Presented here are 3 T cell receptor beta chains from one specimen sequenced in a study of tumor and adjacent non-tumor tissue in lung cancer. No cell sorting was done before RNA was extracted from the tissue. Three rounds of nested PCR, following a modified ARM-PCR protocol, produced the TCRbeta library. TCRdb redid the calling of the multiplex PCR reads with MiXCR, one entry per CDR3 protein. The sample shows fewer than 120,000 distinct CDR3 sequences, around 82% of them seen only once. Sequenced input: lung tumor tissue. All receptors come from a man in his 70s with non-small cell lung cancer.

Comment on this clonotype: A read error may produce the germline difference seen at one junction end. V usage is TRBV6-5 and J usage is TRBJ1-2; D unresolved. This CDR3 contains 14 residues. From germline, CDR1 is MNHEY and CDR2 SVGAGI. Here the CDR3 reads CVSSFSTLNYDYTF. The CDR3 nucleotides are TGTGTCAGCAGTTTCTCGACGTTAAACTATGACTACACCTTC.

This clonotype was seen only a few times. The chain is built from TRBV2 and TRBJ2-6; 7 nucleotides match TRBD2. The CDR3 is 17 amino acids. Looked up from germline, CDR1 is SNHLY and CDR2 is FYNNEI. Germline trimming cut 6 bases from V and 1 base from J; bases unmatched to any gene: 9. CDR3 region: CASSLGGSGSGANVLTF. The CDR3 DNA reads as TGTGCCAGCAGCCTCGGGGGGTCGGGGTCTGGGGCCAACGTCCTGACTTTC. Together with reference TRBV2 and TRBJ2-6, the CDR3 gives the full variable domain: EPEVTQTPSHQVTQMGQEVILRCVPISNHLYFYWYRQILGQKVEFLVSFYNNEISEKSEIFDDQFSVERPDGSNFTLKIRSTKLEDSAMYFCASSLGGSGSGANVLTFGAGSRLTVL.

About this clonotype: At one end, the junction sequence differs from germline, possibly due to a read error. V gene TRBV11-1 combines with J gene TRBJ2-5, with a possible D match to TRBD1 (5 bases). The CDR3 is 14 amino acids. Germline V gives CDR1 SGHAT, CDR2 FQDESV (reference sequence). The CDR3 here is CDSKMTVGAETQYF. The CDR3 DNA reads TGTGACAGCAAGATGACAGTGGGCGCGGAGACCCAGTACTTC. Looking up the rest from reference TRBV11-1 and TRBJ2-5 gives the full variable domain: EAEVAQSPRYKITEKSQAVAFWCDPISGHATLYWYRQILGQGPELLVQFQDESVVDDSQLPKDRFSAERLKGVDSTLKIQPAELGDSAMYLCDSKMTVGAETQYFGPGTRLLVL.